Presented here are 7 T cell receptor beta chains from one specimen sequenced in a study of cytomegalovirus exposure and HLA in healthy donors. Sequencing was performed with immunoSEQ multiplex PCR; in TCRdb, only in-frame clones are kept and a portion is missing. The sample consists of 80,000 to 90,000 clones, 95% to 98% of them appearing once. Sequencing used PBMCs. Receptors were obtained from a man in his late teens or twenties in good health and CMV-seronegative.

This rearrangement joins TRBV27 to TRBJ2-3, with 7 positions matching TRBD2. Germline V lookup: CDR1 MNHEY, CDR2 SMNVEV (reference sequence). V gave up 2 bases and J gave up 2 bases; unmatched junction bases: 4. This CDR3 spans 15 amino acids. This CDR3 is CASSLMGGPTDTQYF. The CDR3 DNA follows: TGTGCCAGCAGTTTAATGGGAGGGCCCACAGATACGCAGTATTTT.

The CDR3: CSVVDRLGYGYTF. CDR3 sequence (DNA): TGCAGCGTTGTGGACAGGCTTGGCTATGGCTACACCTTC. This chain connects TRBV29-1 to TRBJ1-2; 7 bases agree with TRBD1. Losses at the gene ends were 4 bases for V and 4 bases for J; bases not matched to a gene: 6. CDR1 is SQVTM and CDR2 is ANQGSEA in the germline V gene. The CDR3 is 13 residues long.

This sequence joins TRBV28 and TRBJ2-1, with a tentative D call TRBD2 (5 bases). V was cut by 0 bases and J by 8 bases, with 5 bases left in between. The CDR3 runs 12 residues. Looked up from germline, CDR1 is MDHEN and CDR2 is SYDVKM. The DNA for the CDR3 is TGTGCCAGCAGTTTATGGGGAGATGAGCAGTTCTTC. Translated, it gives CASSLWGDEQFF. The full variable domain, rest sourced from reference TRBV28 and TRBJ2-1, is DVKVTQSSRYLVKRTGEKVFLECVQDMDHENMFWYRQDPGLGLRLIYFSYDVKMKEKGDIPEGYSVSREKKERFSLILESASTNQTSMYLCASSLWGDEQFFGPGTRLTVL.

The CDR3 DNA follows: TGTGCCAGCAGCTTACTTACTAGCGGCTACGAGCAGTACTTC. Translating gives CASSLLTSGYEQYF. The chain joins TRBV5-6 to TRBJ2-7, with 8 bases aligning to TRBD2. Germline trimming cut 2 bases from V and 3 bases from J; bases unmatched to any gene: 4. From germline, CDR1 is SGHDT and CDR2 YYEEEE. The CDR3 has 14 residues.

This clone was seen just once. This chain joins TRBV5-4 and TRBJ2-3; 7 nucleotides align to TRBD1. The CDR3 has 15 residues. The V gene's germline CDR1 is SGHNT and CDR2 YYREEE (reference sequence). After removal of 2 bases from V and 0 bases from J, the junction contained 3 bases not matched to a gene. The CDR3: CASSFPTGSTDTQYF. CDR3 nucleotides: TGTGCCAGCAGCTTCCCGACAGGGAGCACAGATACGCAGTATTTT.

The chain recombines TRBV7-2 with TRBJ1-5; D is unclear. Deletions cut 1 base from V and 8 bases from J, with 12 bases between. CDR3 size: 14 residues. Per germline, CDR1 SGHTA and CDR2 FQGNSA. CDR3 coding DNA: TGTGCCAGCAGCTTAGGTCCGCCCCCTAAGCCCCAGCATTTT. Protein: CASSLGPPPKPQHF.

This chain connects TRBV9 to TRBJ1-2; 8 bases line up with TRBD1. J was trimmed by 7 bases and V by 0 bases; bases with no gene match: 8. The V gene's germline CDR1 is SGDLS and CDR2 YYNGEE. This CDR3 comprises 15 residues. The CDR3 region is CASSVGTGWAAGYTF. As DNA, the CDR3 is TGTGCCAGCAGCGTAGGGACAGGGTGGGCGGCTGGCTACACCTTC. Using reference TRBV9 and TRBJ1-2 for the parts outside the CDR3, the full variable domain is DSGVTQTPKHLITATGQRVTLRCSPRSGDLSVYWYQQSLDQGLQFLIQYYNGEERAKGNILERFSAQQFPDLHSELNLSSLELGDSALYFCASSVGTGWAAGYTFGSGTRLTVV.